These 31 T cell receptor beta chains were sequenced from one sample in a study of T cell clonality in common variable immunodeficiency. The table came from immunoSEQ multiplex PCR; TCRdb's copy has only in-frame clones and leaves some out. Altogether 45,000 to 55,000 clones were found in the sample, and no singletons occur. What was sequenced was peripheral blood mononuclear cells. All receptors come from a person aged 18 to 75 in good health.

This clone was observed at least ten times. The read ends 3 residues shy of where the CDR3 ends; the end is completed using the germline J gene. The chain combines TRBV20-1 with TRBJ1-6; TRBD1 aligns across 7 bases. The ends lost 0 bases at V and 8 bases at J; junction bases unmatched: 7. CDR1 is DFQATT and CDR2 is SNEGSKA in the germline V gene (reference sequence). CDR3 length: 15 amino acids. CDR3 bases read: TGCAGTGCTAGAGATGCGGACAGGCCCTATTCACCC. This translates into CSARDADRPYSP. The CDR3 in full is CSARDADRPYSPLHF.

At least ten counts were recorded for this clone. The CDR3 reads CASSQRTGGGPQHF. Partial CDR3 DNA: TGTGCCAGCAGCCAACGGACAGGGGGAGGGCCC. The chain couples TRBV7-2 to TRBJ1-5; 10 nucleotides agree with TRBD1. The read comes to an end 3 residues before the CDR3 does, leaving the germline J gene to fill in the end. From germline, CDR1 is SGHTA and CDR2 FQGNSA. V lost 5 bases, J lost 9 bases, and 7 bases stayed unmatched. CDR3 length equals 14 residues.

This clone was observed many times. The read terminates 3 residues before the CDR3 end, so the remaining end is supplied by the germline J gene. This chain connects TRBV5-1 to TRBJ2-5; the match to TRBD2 covers 7 bases. Unmatched junction bases numbered 9, after V lost 6 bases and J lost 4 bases. There are 14 residues in the CDR3. Germline V CDR1 and CDR2: SGHRS, YFSETQ. CDR3 residues: CASTLGTGGETQYF. CDR3 bases read: TGCGCCAGCACCCTAGGAACGGGGGGAGAGACC.

This clone was detected many times. The part of the CDR3 DNA that was read is TGCGCCAGCAGAACTTGGGGGGCGAACACCGGGGAG. Protein: CASRTWGANTGE. In full, the CDR3 is CASRTWGANTGELFF. This sequence joins TRBV5-1 and TRBJ2-2, with D perhaps matching TRBD2 (6 bases). The observed sequence ends 3 residues before the CDR3 terminus, with the missing tail filled in from the germline J gene. CDR1 is SGHRS, CDR2 YFSETQ, per germline. Trimming removed 5 bases at V and 0 bases at J, with 11 bases between. The CDR3 is 15 residues long.

This clone was observed many times. The sequenced CDR3 bases are TGTGCCAGCAGGGGGACAAATCATGCGCTGGAA. Encoded protein: CASRGTNHALE. The whole CDR3 sequence reads CASRGTNHALEAFF. The V call is TRBV2, the J call TRBJ1-1; D is possibly TRBD1 (6 bases). The CDR3 end lies 3 residues beyond the end of the read and is filled in from the germline J gene. This CDR3 comprises 14 residues. CDR1 SNHLY and CDR2 FYNNEI come from the germline V gene.

This clone was observed at least ten times. The read terminates 3 residues before the CDR3 end, so the remaining end is supplied by the germline J gene. The genes are TRBV7-9 and TRBJ2-7, with 7 nucleotides matching TRBD1. The CDR3 runs 15 residues. Losses at the gene ends were 5 bases for V and 4 bases for J; bases not matched to a gene: 11. Germline assignment: CDR1 SEHNR and CDR2 FQNEAQ (reference sequence). The covered CDR3 bases are TGTGCCAGCAGCCCGAGCAGTAACAGGGGTTACGAG. It translates to CASSPSSNRGYE. In full, the CDR3 reads CASSPSSNRGYEQYF.

This clone was counted at least ten times. The CDR3 goes on 3 residues after the read ends, and that part is filled in from the germline J gene. The chain is built from TRBV20-1 and TRBJ2-3, with 9 bases matching TRBD2. The CDR3 sequence is 18 residues long. Germline V gene sequence: CDR1 DFQATT, CDR2 SNEGSKA (reference sequence). V dropped 3 bases and J dropped 5; count of bases not matched to a gene: 18. The CDR3 region is CSASTVGPIAGAVDTQYF. Partial CDR3 DNA: TGCAGTGCTAGCACTGTGGGGCCAATAGCGGGAGCGGTAGATACG.

A few counts support this clone. The read terminates 3 residues before the CDR3 end, so the remaining end is supplied by the germline J gene. The chain recombines TRBV7-9 with TRBJ1-1, with 7 positions matching TRBD1. The CDR3 spans 15 residues. Per germline, CDR1 SEHNR and CDR2 FQNEAQ (reference sequence). J was trimmed by 0 bases and V by 2 bases; bases with no gene match: 3. The part of the CDR3 DNA that was read is TGTGCCAGCAGCTTAAGGGACAGTATGAACACTGAA. It is translated as CASSLRDSMNTE. The full CDR3 sequence reads CASSLRDSMNTEAFF.

This clone came up a few times. At one end the junction does not follow the germline gene, possibly because of a read error. The DNA ends 3 residues before the CDR3 does, and the rest of the CDR3 is filled in from the germline J gene. The chain combines TRBV2 with TRBJ1-1, with D perhaps matching TRBD1 (5 bases). The CDR3 is 15 amino acids. CDR1 SNHLY and CDR2 FYNNEI come from the germline V gene. The CDR3 reads CTSSGQGWGAAEAFF. The sequenced part of the CDR3 DNA is TGTACCAGCAGTGGGCAGGGTTGGGGTGCGGCTGAA.

This clone was seen many times. Read sequence stops 3 residues before the CDR3 end, and the germline J gene provides the missing end. This chain connects TRBV10-3 to TRBJ1-6; 7 bases fit TRBD1. Germline V CDR1 and CDR2: ENHRY, SYGVKD. The CDR3 runs 15 residues. The ends lost 3 bases at V and 6 bases at J; junction bases unmatched: 5. CDR3 bases read: TGTGCCATCAGTGACACCGGGACAGTTAATTCACCC. Encoded protein: CAISDTGTVNSP. The entire CDR3 reads CAISDTGTVNSPLHF.

This clone was seen repeatedly, ten times or more. The sequence runs out 3 residues before the end of the CDR3; the remainder is reconstructed from the germline J gene. The chain has TRBV30 and TRBJ2-7, with D possibly TRBD2 on 5 matching bases. Looked up from germline, CDR1 is GTSNPN and CDR2 is SVGIG (reference sequence). CDR3 length equals 12 residues. Trimming left V 4 bases short and J 3 bases short, with 10 bases between. The CDR3 region is CAWTAVGYEQYF. CDR3 bases read: TGTGCCTGGACAGCGGTGGGCTACGAG.

This clone was observed at least ten times. The CDR3 goes on 3 residues after the read ends, and that part is filled in from the germline J gene. The chain employs TRBV20-1 and TRBJ2-1; 7 nucleotides line up with TRBD2. The CDR3 is made up of 17 amino acids. The V segment lost 4 bases and the J segment 0 bases; nucleotides outside the gene matches: 12. Germline CDR1 and CDR2: DFQATT and SNEGSKA (reference sequence). Incomplete CDR3 DNA: TGCAGTGCTACGGCCGGGCTAGCGGCAAGCTCCTACAATGAG. Protein sequence: CSATAGLAASSYNE. In full, the CDR3 is CSATAGLAASSYNEQFF.

The part of the CDR3 DNA that was read is TGTGCCTGGAGTGTTACCAGGACTAGCCTATTC. This translates into CAWSVTRTSLF. The CDR3 in full is CAWSVTRTSLFYTF. The V call is TRBV30, the J call TRBJ1-2; D is ambiguous. With the read ending 3 residues before the CDR3 end, the germline J gene is used to fill in that end. This CDR3 is 14 amino acids long. Germline values: CDR1 GTSNPN, CDR2 SVGIG (reference sequence).

This clone was counted at least ten times. The read stops 3 residues short of the end of the CDR3; the missing end is completed from the germline J gene. The chain has TRBV5-1 and TRBJ2-5; 9 nucleotides line up with TRBD1. Trimming took 6 bases from V and 3 from J; bases not matched to a gene: 6. This CDR3 is built from 14 residues. CDR1 and CDR2 (germline): SGHRS, YFSETQ. CDR3 region: CASNKRQGEETQYF. The CDR3 bases that were read are TGCGCCAGCAACAAACGACAGGGGGAAGAGACC. The full variable domain, with the rest looked up from reference TRBV5-1 and TRBJ2-5, is KAGVTQTPRYLIKTRGQQVTLSCSPISGHRSVSWYQQTPGQGLQFLFEYFSETQRNKGNFPGRFSGRQFSNSRSEMNVSTLELGDSALYLCASNKRQGEETQYFGPGTRLLVL.

Worth noting for this clone: The CDR3 end falls 3 residues outside the read, so it is completed with the germline J gene. The chain is built from TRBV18 and TRBJ1-1, with 9 bases identical to TRBD1. The germline V gene encodes CDR1 KGHSH and CDR2 LQKENI. The CDR3 runs 16 residues. J lost 5 bases, V lost 6 bases, and 13 bases had no gene match. The sequenced part of the CDR3 DNA is TGTGCCAGCTCCGGACAGGGGAACGGGATTCGGACTGAA. Protein: CASSGQGNGIRTE. The full CDR3 is CASSGQGNGIRTEAFF.

This clone has a count of ten or more. The CDR3 end falls 3 residues outside the read, so it is completed with the germline J gene. The chain uses TRBV7-8 and TRBJ2-1, with 8 bases identical to TRBD2. V was pared by 1 base and J by 2 bases, with 10 bases of the junction left unmatched. Germline CDR1 SGHVS, CDR2 FQNEAQ. CDR3 size: 18 residues. CDR3 bases read: TGTGCCAGCAGCTTAGGTTTGGGGACTAGACGCGCCTACAATGAG. Protein sequence: CASSLGLGTRRAYNE. The CDR3, in full, reads CASSLGLGTRRAYNEQFF.

This clone was picked up many times. The read terminates 3 residues before the CDR3 end, so the remaining end is supplied by the germline J gene. The rearrangement links TRBV20-1 to TRBJ2-3; 10 bases line up with TRBD2. This CDR3 region has 17 residues. Germline CDR1 DFQATT, CDR2 SNEGSKA (reference sequence). V dropped 1 base and J dropped 5; count of bases not matched to a gene: 12. Incomplete CDR3 DNA: TGCAGTGCTAGAGCCCCCTTGGCTAGCGGGGGTGGAGATACG. Translated: CSARAPLASGGGDT. The full CDR3 reads CSARAPLASGGGDTQYF.

This clone was found many times. The DNA ends 3 residues before the CDR3 does, and the rest of the CDR3 is filled in from the germline J gene. The rearrangement links TRBV20-1 to TRBJ2-5; perhaps TRBD2 as D (5 bases). CDR3 length: 12 residues. CDR1 is DFQATT and CDR2 is SNEGSKA in the germline V gene (reference sequence). V was trimmed by 7 bases and J by 4 bases, leaving 13 bases between them. The CDR3 protein is CSGNRGGETQYF. Partial CDR3 DNA: TGCAGTGGGAACAGAGGAGGAGAGACC.

This clone appeared many times. The read stops 3 residues short of the end of the CDR3; the missing end is completed from the germline J gene. This chain connects TRBV19 to TRBJ1-1, with D possibly being TRBD1 (5 bases). Germline V gives CDR1 LNHDA, CDR2 SQIVND (reference sequence). Trimming left V 3 bases short and J 1 base short, with 21 bases between. This CDR3 region has 18 residues. The CDR3 DNA, read in part, is TGTGCCAGTAGTATTCGAAGACAGCCCCGGGTGTGGAACACTGAA. Its translation: CASSIRRQPRVWNTE. The CDR3 reads in full as CASSIRRQPRVWNTEAFF.

Concerning this clone: The observed sequence ends 3 residues before the CDR3 terminus, with the missing tail filled in from the germline J gene. The rearrangement joins TRBV13 to TRBJ1-2; 9 positions match TRBD1. This CDR3 contains 15 residues. Germline-derived CDR1 and CDR2 are PRHDT and FYEKMQ (reference sequence). Partial CDR3 DNA: TGTGCCAGCAGCGACGAAGGACAGGGGAGAGGCGGC. Its translation: CASSDEGQGRGG. The complete CDR3 sequence is CASSDEGQGRGGYTF.

This clone has at least ten counts. The missing CDR3 end, 3 residues past where the read stops, is filled in from the germline J gene. The gene calls are TRBV28 and TRBJ2-2, with D hard to call. Germline values: CDR1 MDHEN, CDR2 SYDVKM. Deletions cut 4 bases from V and 2 bases from J, with 2 bases between. The CDR3 loop spans 12 amino acids. The CDR3 bases that were read are TGTGCCAGCAGTTCTAACACCGGGGAG. Residues: CASSSNTGE. The full CDR3 reads CASSSNTGELFF.

This clone was seen repeatedly, ten times or more. The read gets to within 3 residues of the CDR3 end, and the germline J gene fills in the rest. The chain joins TRBV11-3 to TRBJ1-1; D is perhaps TRBD1 (6 bases). The CDR3 is made up of 12 amino acids. CDR1 and CDR2 from the germline V gene are SGHNT and YENEEA. The CDR3 DNA, read in part, is TGTGCCAGCAGCTTGGGGGCAGGCCGA. It specifies CASSLGAGR. In full, the CDR3 is CASSLGAGRAFF. The variable domain in full, completed from reference TRBV11-3 and TRBJ1-1, reads EAGVVQSPRYKIIEKKQPVAFWCNPISGHNTLYWYLQNLGQGPELLIRYENEEAVDDSQLPKDRFSAERLKGVDSTLKIQPAELGDSAVYLCASSLGAGRAFFGQGTRLTVV.

This clone came up many times. The sequence runs out 3 residues before the end of the CDR3; the remainder is reconstructed from the germline J gene. This chain uses TRBV7-9 with TRBJ2-5; no reliable D call. Germline CDR1 SEHNR, CDR2 FQNEAQ (reference sequence). Trimming left V 2 bases short and J 4 bases short, with 11 bases between. This CDR3 has 14 residues. The covered CDR3 bases are TGTGCCAGCAGCTTAAACGCAGGTGGAGAGACC. Translating gives CASSLNAGGET. The entire CDR3 is CASSLNAGGETQYF.

This clone was picked up many times. The CDR3 end falls 3 residues outside the read, so it is completed with the germline J gene. The chain is built from TRBV5-5 and TRBJ2-7; TRBD1 aligns across 7 bases. From germline, CDR1 is SGHKS and CDR2 YYEKEE (reference sequence). The CDR3 consists of 14 residues. V dropped 6 bases and J dropped 3; count of bases not matched to a gene: 9. Incomplete CDR3 DNA: TGTGCCAGCACCTCGGGACAGTCGCTCTACGAG. Translating it yields CASTSGQSLYE. The CDR3 as a whole reads CASTSGQSLYEQYF.

On this clone itself: The read ends 3 residues before the CDR3 terminus; that terminus is restored from the germline J gene. The rearrangement links TRBV11-2 to TRBJ2-7; perhaps TRBD2 as D (6 bases). With 5 bases removed from V and 4 bases from J, the gap between germline ends came to 18 bases. The germline V gene has CDR1 SGHAT and CDR2 FQNNGV. The CDR3 is 15 amino acids. CDR3 region: CASSRGTSSSYEQYF. The DNA read from the CDR3 is TGTGCCAGCAGCCGCGGTACTAGCAGTTCTTACGAG.

This clone was recorded at least ten times. The observed sequence ends 3 residues before the CDR3 terminus, with the missing tail filled in from the germline J gene. The J gene is TRBJ1-4, the V gene TRBV20-1; the D is unclear. The CDR3 is made up of 14 amino acids. The V and J ends lost 0 bases and 7 bases respectively, with 12 bases between them. Germline values: CDR1 DFQATT, CDR2 SNEGSKA (reference sequence). The CDR3 sequence: CSARDRYGGEKLFF. The part of the CDR3 DNA that was read is TGCAGTGCTAGAGATCGATACGGCGGTGAAAAA.

This clone was seen ten or more times. The read terminates 3 residues before the CDR3 end, so the remaining end is supplied by the germline J gene. This chain joins TRBV7-9 and TRBJ2-7; D ambiguous. Deletions cut 2 bases from V and 5 bases from J, with 13 bases between. The CDR3 spans 14 residues. The germline gives CDR1 SEHNR, CDR2 FQNEAQ (reference sequence). The covered CDR3 bases are TGTGCCAGCAGCTTAAGTTACAGTCCCAACGAG. It codes for CASSLSYSPNE. In full, the CDR3 is CASSLSYSPNEQYF.

This clone was seen repeatedly, ten times or more. The read halts 3 residues ahead of the CDR3 end, with the missing end drawn from the germline J gene. The chain combines TRBV11-3 with TRBJ2-2, with 11 bases lining up with TRBD1. The trim removed 3 bases at V and 6 bases at J, leaving 3 bases unmatched. Germline values: CDR1 SGHNT, CDR2 YENEEA. CDR3 length: 15 residues. CDR3 DNA (partial): TGTGCCAGCAGCTTGGGACAGGGGGATGCCGGGGAG. Translated: CASSLGQGDAGE. The entire CDR3 reads CASSLGQGDAGELFF.

This clone was counted many times. The read comes to an end 3 residues before the CDR3 does, leaving the germline J gene to fill in the end. This chain joins TRBV12-3 or TRBV12-4 and TRBJ2-5; 7 nucleotides agree with TRBD1. Unmatched junction bases numbered 2, after V lost 3 bases and J lost 1 base. The CDR3 covers 14 residues. Here the CDR3 reads CASSFGQAQETQYF. The DNA read from the CDR3 is TGTGCCAGCAGTTTTGGACAGGCCCAAGAGACC.

This clone was observed many times. With the read ending 3 residues before the CDR3 end, the germline J gene is used to fill in that end. This chain links TRBV15 with TRBJ2-5; D ambiguous. In germline, CDR1 is LNHNV, CDR2 YYDKDF (reference sequence). V was cut by 1 base and J by 5 bases, with 8 bases left in between. CDR3 length: 13 amino acids. This CDR3 reads CATSRVYRETQYF. The sequenced CDR3 bases are TGTGCCACCAGCAGAGTTTATCGGGAGACC.

This clone has a count of ten or more. The read finishes 3 residues shy of the CDR3 end, and the germline J gene is used to complete it. The chain recombines TRBV24-1 with TRBJ1-2; TRBD1 agrees at 7 bases. The CDR3 sequence is 14 residues long. Germline CDR1 is KGHDR and CDR2 is SFDVKD. J gave up 3 bases and V 5 bases, and 5 bases lay outside the gene matches. CDR3 in amino acids: CATSGGQDYYGYTF. The covered CDR3 bases are TGTGCCACCAGTGGAGGACAGGACTACTATGGC.